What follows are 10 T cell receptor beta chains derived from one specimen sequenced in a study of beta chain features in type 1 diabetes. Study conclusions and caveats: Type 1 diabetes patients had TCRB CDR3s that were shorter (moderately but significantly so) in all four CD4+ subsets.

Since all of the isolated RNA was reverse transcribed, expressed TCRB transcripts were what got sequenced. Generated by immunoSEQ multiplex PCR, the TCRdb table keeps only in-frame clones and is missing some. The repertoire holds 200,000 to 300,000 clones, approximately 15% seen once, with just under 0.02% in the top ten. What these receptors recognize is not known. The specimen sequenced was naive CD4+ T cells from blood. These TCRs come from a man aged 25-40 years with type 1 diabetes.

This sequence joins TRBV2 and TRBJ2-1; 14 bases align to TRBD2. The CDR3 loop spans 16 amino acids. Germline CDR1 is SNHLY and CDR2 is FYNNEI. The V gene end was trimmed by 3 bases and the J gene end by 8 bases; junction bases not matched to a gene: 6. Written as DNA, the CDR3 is TGTGCCAGCAGTGAGGGACTAGCGGGAGAATTGGATGAGCAGTTCTTC. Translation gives CASSEGLAGELDEQFF.

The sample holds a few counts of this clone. CDR3 region: CASGHTPNTEAFF. CDR3 coding DNA: TGTGCCAGCGGCCACACACCGAACACTGAAGCTTTCTTT. The chain recombines TRBV11-1 with TRBJ1-1; D remains unclear. V lost 8 bases, J lost 1 base, and 11 bases lay in between. The CDR3 consists of 13 residues. Per germline, CDR1 SGHAT and CDR2 FQDESV (reference sequence).

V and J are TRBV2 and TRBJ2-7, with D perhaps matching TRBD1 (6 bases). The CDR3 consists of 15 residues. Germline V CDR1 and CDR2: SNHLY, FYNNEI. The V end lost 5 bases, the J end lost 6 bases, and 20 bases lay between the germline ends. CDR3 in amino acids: CASSPTDRTSSEQYF. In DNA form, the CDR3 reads TGTGCCAGCAGTCCTACCGACAGGACCAGCTCCGAGCAGTACTTC.

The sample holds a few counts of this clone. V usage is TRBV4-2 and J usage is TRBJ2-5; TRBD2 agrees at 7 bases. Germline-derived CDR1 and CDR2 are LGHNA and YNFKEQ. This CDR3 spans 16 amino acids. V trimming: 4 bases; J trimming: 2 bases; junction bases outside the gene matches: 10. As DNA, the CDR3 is TGTGCCAGCAGCCCGGGATCTAGCGGTCGGCAAGAGACCCAGTACTTC. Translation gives CASSPGSSGRQETQYF.

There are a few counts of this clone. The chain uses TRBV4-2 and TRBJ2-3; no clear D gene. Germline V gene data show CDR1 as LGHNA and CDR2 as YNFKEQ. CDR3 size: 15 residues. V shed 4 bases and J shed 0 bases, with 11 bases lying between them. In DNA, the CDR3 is TGTGCCAGCAGCCTGAGGTCGTCTAGCACAGATACGCAGTATTTT. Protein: CASSLRSSSTDTQYF.

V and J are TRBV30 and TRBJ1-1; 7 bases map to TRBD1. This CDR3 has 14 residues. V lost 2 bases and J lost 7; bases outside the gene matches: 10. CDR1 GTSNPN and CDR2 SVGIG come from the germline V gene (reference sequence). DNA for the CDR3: TGTGCCTGGAGTCTCATAGACCGGACAGGTGAAGCTTTCTTT. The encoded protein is CAWSLIDRTGEAFF.

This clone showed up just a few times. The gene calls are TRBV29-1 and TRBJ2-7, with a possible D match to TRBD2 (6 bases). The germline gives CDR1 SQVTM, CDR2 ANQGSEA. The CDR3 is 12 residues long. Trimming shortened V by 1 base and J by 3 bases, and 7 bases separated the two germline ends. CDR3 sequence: CSVEGGGYEQYF. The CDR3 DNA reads TGCAGCGTTGAAGGGGGAGGCTACGAGCAGTACTTC.

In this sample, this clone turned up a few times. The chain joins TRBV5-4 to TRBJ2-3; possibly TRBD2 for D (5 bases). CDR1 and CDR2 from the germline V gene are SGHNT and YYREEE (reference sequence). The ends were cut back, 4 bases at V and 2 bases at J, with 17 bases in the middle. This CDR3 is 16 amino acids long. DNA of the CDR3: TGTGCCAGCAGCCTCGGACTCTATCCAAACACAGATACGCAGTATTTT. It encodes CASSLGLYPNTDTQYF.

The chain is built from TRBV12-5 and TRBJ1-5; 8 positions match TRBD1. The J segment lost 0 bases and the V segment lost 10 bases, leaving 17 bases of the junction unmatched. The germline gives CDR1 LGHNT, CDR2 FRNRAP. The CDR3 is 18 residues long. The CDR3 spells CATGTAGQGAYSNQPQHF. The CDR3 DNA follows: TGTGCTACTGGGACAGCAGGACAGGGCGCATATAGCAATCAGCCCCAGCATTTT.

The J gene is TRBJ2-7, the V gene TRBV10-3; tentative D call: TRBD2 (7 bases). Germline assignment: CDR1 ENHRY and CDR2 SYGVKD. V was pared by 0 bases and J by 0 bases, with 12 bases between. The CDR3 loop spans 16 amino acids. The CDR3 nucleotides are TGTGCCATCAGTGAGTCTGGGGGGGCAAACTCCTACGAGCAGTACTTC. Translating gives CAISESGGANSYEQYF.